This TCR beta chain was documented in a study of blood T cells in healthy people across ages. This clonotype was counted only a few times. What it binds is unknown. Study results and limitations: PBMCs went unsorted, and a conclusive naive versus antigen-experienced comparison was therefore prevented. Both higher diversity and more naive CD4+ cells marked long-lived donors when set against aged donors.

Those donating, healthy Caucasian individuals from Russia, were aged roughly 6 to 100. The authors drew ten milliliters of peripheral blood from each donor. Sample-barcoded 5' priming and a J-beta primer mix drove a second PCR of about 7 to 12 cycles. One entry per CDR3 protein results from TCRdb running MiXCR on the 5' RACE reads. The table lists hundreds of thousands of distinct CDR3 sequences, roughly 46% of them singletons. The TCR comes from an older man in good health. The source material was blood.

The CDR3 DNA reads TGTGCCAGCAGCCAAGATGCGAGAGGGACCTACAATGAGCAGTTCTTC. This translates into CASSQDARGTYNEQFF. The genes are TRBV3-1 and TRBJ2-1, with D possibly being TRBD2 (5 bases). The CDR3 covers 16 residues. Looked up from germline, CDR1 is LGHDT and CDR2 is YNNKEL (reference sequence). Between the trimmed V and J ends, which lost 0 bases and 2 bases, there was a span of 11 bases.